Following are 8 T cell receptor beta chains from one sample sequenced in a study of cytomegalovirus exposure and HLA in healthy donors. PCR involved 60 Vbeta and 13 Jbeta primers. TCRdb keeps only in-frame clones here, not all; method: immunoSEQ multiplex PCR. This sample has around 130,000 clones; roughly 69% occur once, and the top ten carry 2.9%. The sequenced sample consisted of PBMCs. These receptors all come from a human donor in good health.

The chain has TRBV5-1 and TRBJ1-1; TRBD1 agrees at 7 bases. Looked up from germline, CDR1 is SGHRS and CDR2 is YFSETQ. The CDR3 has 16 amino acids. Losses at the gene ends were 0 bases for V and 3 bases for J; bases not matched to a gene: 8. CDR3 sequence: CASSLVGLQGYTEAFF. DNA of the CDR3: TGCGCCAGCAGCTTGGTTGGGTTACAGGGGTACACTGAAGCTTTCTTT.

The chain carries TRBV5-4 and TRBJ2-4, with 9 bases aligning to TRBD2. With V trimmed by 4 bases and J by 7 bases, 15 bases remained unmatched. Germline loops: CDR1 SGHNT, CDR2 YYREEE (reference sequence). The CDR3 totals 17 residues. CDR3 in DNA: TGTGCCAGCAGCCTCTCGGTAGCGGGAGTGTGGTGGAACATTCAGTACTTC. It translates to CASSLSVAGVWWNIQYF. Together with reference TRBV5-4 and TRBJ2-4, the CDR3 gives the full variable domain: ETGVTQSPTHLIKTRGQQVTLRCSSQSGHNTVSWYQQALGQGPQFIFQYYREEENGRGNFPPRFSGLQFPNYSSELNVNALELDDSALYLCASSLSVAGVWWNIQYFGAGTRLSVL.

CDR3 bases: TGTGCCAGCCGTGGGGGCCTCCACGAGCAGTACTTC. Its translation: CASRGGLHEQYF. The rearrangement uses TRBV27 and TRBJ2-7, with D maybe TRBD1 (6 bases). The CDR3 length is 12 residues. The germline V and J ends were trimmed by 8 bases and 5 bases, with 13 bases remaining between them. Germline assignment: CDR1 MNHEY and CDR2 SMNVEV (reference sequence).

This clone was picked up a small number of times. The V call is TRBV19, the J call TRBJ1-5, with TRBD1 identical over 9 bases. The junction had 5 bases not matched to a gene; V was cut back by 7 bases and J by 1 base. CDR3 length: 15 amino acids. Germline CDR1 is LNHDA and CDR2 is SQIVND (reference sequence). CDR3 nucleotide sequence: TGTGCCAGTAATACAGGGGGCCGGAGCAATCAGCCCCAGCATTTT. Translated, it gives CASNTGGRSNQPQHF.

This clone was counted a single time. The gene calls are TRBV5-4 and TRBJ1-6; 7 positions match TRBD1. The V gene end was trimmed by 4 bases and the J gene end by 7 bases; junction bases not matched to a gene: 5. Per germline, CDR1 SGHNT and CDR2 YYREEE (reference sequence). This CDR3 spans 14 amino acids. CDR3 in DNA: TGTGCCAGCAGCGCGCCGGGACAGAATTCACCCCTCCACTTT. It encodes CASSAPGQNSPLHF.

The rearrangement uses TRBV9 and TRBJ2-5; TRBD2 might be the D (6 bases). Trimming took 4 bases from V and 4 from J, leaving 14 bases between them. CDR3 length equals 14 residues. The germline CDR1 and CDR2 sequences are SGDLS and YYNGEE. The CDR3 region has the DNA TGTGCCAGCAGCCTGGGGACTCCCCCAGAGACCCAGTACTTC. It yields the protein CASSLGTPPETQYF.

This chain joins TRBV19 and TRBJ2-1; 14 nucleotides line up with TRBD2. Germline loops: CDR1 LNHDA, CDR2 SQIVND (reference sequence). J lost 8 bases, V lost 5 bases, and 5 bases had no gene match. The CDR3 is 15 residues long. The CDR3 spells CASSLTSGRADEQFF. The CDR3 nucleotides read TGTGCCAGTAGTCTGACTAGCGGGAGGGCCGATGAGCAGTTCTTC.

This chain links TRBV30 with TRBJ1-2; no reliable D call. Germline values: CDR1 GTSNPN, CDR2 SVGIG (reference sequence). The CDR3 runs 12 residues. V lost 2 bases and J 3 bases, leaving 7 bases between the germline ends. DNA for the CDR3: TGTGCCTGGAGTAATGAGGACTATGGCTACACCTTC. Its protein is CAWSNEDYGYTF.